This TCR beta chain comes out of a study of beta chain features in type 1 diabetes. The CDR3 extends over 15 amino acids. The germline gives CDR1 ENHRY, CDR2 SYGVKD. Trimming cost V 6 bases and J 4 bases; bases outside gene matches: 6. Isolated RNA was reverse transcribed in full, so expressed TCRB transcripts were sequenced. Repertoires were generated with immunoSEQ multiplex PCR, while TCRdb's copy carries only in-frame clones and drops some. The sample contains 300,000 to 400,000 clones, over 10% of which appear only once. The sample consisted of naive CD4+ T cells from blood. This receptor was obtained from a man aged 18 to 29 in good health. The chain employs TRBV10-3 and TRBJ2-3; TRBD1 aligns across 11 bases. CDR3 in amino acids: CAISGTGGGADTQYF. In DNA, the CDR3 is TGTGCCATCAGCGGGACAGGGGGGGGCGCAGATACGCAGTATTTT.